A selection of T cell receptor beta chains follows, all from one sample in a study of cytomegalovirus exposure and HLA in healthy donors. Method: immunoSEQ multiplex PCR; TCRdb's copy keeps in-frame clones and lacks some. The repertoire includes about 150,000 clones, approximately 80% of them detected once, and over 2% sits in the top ten. The sample was PBMCs. These receptors were obtained from a man aged 25 to 40 in good health and CMV-seronegative. The CDR3 runs from the conserved cysteine through the conserved F or W. The order of the fields is V gene, D gene, clone size, J gene, CDR3 protein, CDR3 DNA. A D gene is named only where the DNA matches it firmly. Where a row states a size, it is once, few, many or the class of an expanded clone; other rows omit it.

TRBV25-1	-	-	TRBJ2-3	CASSLGTDTQYF	TGTGCCAGCAGCCTCGGGACAGATACGCAGTATTTT
TRBV29-1	-	-	TRBJ2-1	CSVEEGREQFF	TGCAGCGTTGAAGAGGGGCGTGAGCAGTTCTTC
TRBV5-4	TRBD1	-	TRBJ1-2	CASTLTGTGFYGYTF	TGTGCCAGCACCCTTACCGGGACAGGGTTTTATGGCTACACCTTC
TRBV6-5	TRBD1	-	TRBJ1-2	CASSSGQGGGYTF	TGTGCCAGCAGTTCCGGACAGGGAGGAGGCTACACCTTC
TRBV5-4	TRBD2	-	TRBJ2-7	CASSLGGLAGEEQYF	TGTGCCAGCAGCTTGGGAGGGCTAGCGGGAGAGGAGCAGTACTTC
TRBV21-1	-	few	TRBJ2-7	CASSKARVWVTRSSYEQYF	TGTGCCAGCAGCAAAGCGCGGGTGTGGGTAACCCGATCCTCCTACGAGCAGTACTTC
TRBV28	TRBD1	-	TRBJ1-2	CASSLGTDNYGYTF	TGTGCCAGCAGTTTGGGGACAGACAACTATGGCTACACCTTC
TRBV7-2	-	-	TRBJ2-1	CASSLRDQINEQFF	TGTGCCAGCAGCTTGAGGGATCAAATCAATGAGCAGTTCTTC
TRBV4-3	TRBD1	-	TRBJ2-3	CASSQELHLGTGTDTQYF	TGCGCCAGCAGCCAAGAATTACACCTCGGGACAGGCACAGATACGCAGTATTTT
TRBV18	-	few	TRBJ1-1	CASSPRSTEAFF	TGTGCCAGCTCACCACGTTCTACTGAAGCTTTCTTT
TRBV2	TRBD1	few	TRBJ2-7	CASSEAHRGFYEQYF	TGTGCCAGCAGTGAAGCCCACAGGGGGTTCTACGAGCAGTACTTC
TRBV12-2	-	-	TRBJ2-7	CASRLVRGSEYEQYF	TGTGCAAGTCGCTTAGTTCGCGGGAGCGAATACGAGCAGTACTTC
TRBV5-5	TRBD2	few	TRBJ2-1	CASSFLGGRAFNEQFF	TGTGCCAGCAGCTTTCTTGGGGGGAGGGCCTTCAATGAGCAGTTCTTC
TRBV7-2	-	-	TRBJ1-2	CASSPGWGLEYGYTF	TGTGCCAGCAGCCCAGGGTGGGGGCTGGAGTATGGCTACACCTTC